The next 11 T cell receptor beta chains were all read from a single sample in a study of neurological immune-mediated disorders. TCRdb re-called the 5' RACE reads with MiXCR, one entry per CDR3 protein. The sample has 65,000 to 85,000 distinct CDR3 sequences, 2.5% to 4% seen once. Material: PBMCs. The receptors were gathered from a woman aged 45-65 years with multiple sclerosis.

Many counts were recorded for this clonotype. The rearrangement joins TRBV7-6 to TRBJ2-2; a possible D gene is TRBD2 (5 bases). V was pared by 1 base and J by 4 bases, with 16 bases between. Germline V gives CDR1 SGHVS, CDR2 FNYEAQ. The CDR3 covers 17 residues. The DNA for the CDR3 is TGTGCCAGCAGCTTAGATGCCGGAGGAGGAGGCACCGGGGAGCTGTTTTTT. This encodes CASSLDAGGGGTGELFF.

This clonotype occurred many times. CDR3 bases: TGCAGTGCTAGAGTCGTAGCGGGAGTTGAGACCCAGTACTTC. Its translation is CSARVVAGVETQYF. The chain is built from TRBV20-1 and TRBJ2-5; 9 positions agree with TRBD2. Germline CDR1 and CDR2: DFQATT and SNEGSKA (reference sequence). The junction had 5 bases not matched to a gene; V was cut back by 1 base and J by 5 bases. There are 14 residues in the CDR3.

This clonotype was recorded many times. The V gene is TRBV4-2, the J gene TRBJ2-3; D perhaps matches TRBD2 (6 bases). V was pared by 1 base and J by 7 bases, with 15 bases between. This CDR3 is 15 amino acids long. Per the germline V gene, CDR1 is LGHNA and CDR2 is YNFKEQ. The CDR3 coding sequence is TGTGCCAGCAGCCAAGCGCGGGGTAAGGTGTATACGCAGTATTTT. Amino acid sequence: CASSQARGKVYTQYF.

This clonotype was observed at least ten times. The chain recombines TRBV7-2 with TRBJ2-5; 16 bases match TRBD2. The CDR3 is made up of 15 amino acids. Germline lookup yields CDR1 SGHTA and CDR2 FQGNSA. The V gene end was trimmed by 5 bases and the J gene end by 5 bases; junction bases not matched to a gene: 2. CDR3 in DNA: TGTGCCAGCAGCCCGGGACTAGCGGGAGGGGAGACCCAGTACTTC. This gives the protein CASSPGLAGGETQYF.

This clonotype was seen at least ten times. The rearrangement joins TRBV20-1 to TRBJ2-5; D not certain. Trimming stripped 0 bases from V and 5 bases from J, with 7 bases between. The CDR3 has 12 residues. Germline CDR1 and CDR2: DFQATT and SNEGSKA (reference sequence). The CDR3 region is CSARDVLETQYF. CDR3 nucleotide sequence: TGCAGTGCTAGAGACGTACTGGAGACCCAGTACTTC.

Ten or more counts support this clonotype. The chain uses TRBV20-1 and TRBJ2-3; the match to TRBD1 covers 9 bases. The CDR3 runs 14 residues. The germline V gene has CDR1 DFQATT and CDR2 SNEGSKA (reference sequence). The CDR3 DNA follows: TGCTCAGCCCTGGGACAGGGTAACACAGATACGCAGTATTTT. It is translated as CSALGQGNTDTQYF.

By sample share, this clonotype is medium-sized. The chain carries TRBV15 and TRBJ2-7; unclear D gene. V was trimmed by 0 bases and J by 7 bases, leaving 16 bases between them. The CDR3 consists of 15 residues. Germline lookup yields CDR1 LNHNV and CDR2 YYDKDF (reference sequence). Here the CDR3 DNA reads TGTGCCACCAGCAGAGATCGTGGGCGTAGAAGGGAGCAGTACGTC. It is translated as CATSRDRGRRREQYV.

This clonotype was picked up many times. The chain has TRBV9 and TRBJ2-5; D unclear. V shed 4 bases and J shed 0 bases, with 7 bases lying between them. Germline CDR1 reads SGDLS; CDR2 reads YYNGEE. The CDR3 is 13 residues long. The CDR3 reads CASSFRHQETQYF. In DNA form, the CDR3 reads TGTGCCAGCAGCTTCCGCCACCAAGAGACCCAGTACTTC.

This chain joins TRBV29-1 and TRBJ2-1; possible D gene TRBD2, 6 bases. CDR1 is SQVTM and CDR2 is ANQGSEA in the germline V gene. Trimming took 4 bases from V and 8 from J, leaving 12 bases between them. The CDR3 length is 12 residues. CDR3 amino acids: CSVGSRGDEQFF. In nucleotides, the CDR3 is TGCAGCGTTGGGTCGCGGGGCGATGAGCAGTTCTTC.

This clonotype was seen ten or more times. This chain connects TRBV20-1 to TRBJ1-2; D gene uncertain. V lost 1 base and J lost 8, with 8 bases in between. This CDR3 is built from 11 residues. Germline V gene lookup returns CDR1 DFQATT and CDR2 SNEGSKA (reference sequence). The CDR3 nucleotides read TGCAGTGCTAGAGCCGTAGCGGGCTACACCTTC. Translation gives CSARAVAGYTF.

This clonotype was detected many times. The J gene is TRBJ2-1, the V gene TRBV20-1, with D perhaps TRBD2 (5 bases). From germline, CDR1 is DFQATT and CDR2 SNEGSKA (reference sequence). The CDR3 extends over 12 amino acids. Between the trimmed V and J ends, which lost 2 bases and 6 bases, there was a span of 8 bases. The CDR3 sequence: CSARSDSNEQFF. The CDR3 bases are TGCAGTGCTAGATCGGACTCCAATGAGCAGTTCTTC.